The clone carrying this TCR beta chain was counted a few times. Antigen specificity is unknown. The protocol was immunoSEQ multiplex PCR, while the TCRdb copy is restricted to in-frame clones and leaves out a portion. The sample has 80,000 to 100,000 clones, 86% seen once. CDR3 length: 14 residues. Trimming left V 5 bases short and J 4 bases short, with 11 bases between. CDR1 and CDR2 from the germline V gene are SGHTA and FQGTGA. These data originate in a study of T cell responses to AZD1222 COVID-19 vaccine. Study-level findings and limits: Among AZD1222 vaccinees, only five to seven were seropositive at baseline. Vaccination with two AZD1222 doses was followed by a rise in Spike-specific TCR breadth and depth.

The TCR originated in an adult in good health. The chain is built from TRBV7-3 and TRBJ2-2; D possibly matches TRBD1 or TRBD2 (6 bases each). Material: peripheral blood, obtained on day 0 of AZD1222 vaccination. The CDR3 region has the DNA TGTGCCAGCAGCCGGGGGCGGACCACCGGGGAGCTGTTTTTT. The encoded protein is CASSRGRTTGELFF.